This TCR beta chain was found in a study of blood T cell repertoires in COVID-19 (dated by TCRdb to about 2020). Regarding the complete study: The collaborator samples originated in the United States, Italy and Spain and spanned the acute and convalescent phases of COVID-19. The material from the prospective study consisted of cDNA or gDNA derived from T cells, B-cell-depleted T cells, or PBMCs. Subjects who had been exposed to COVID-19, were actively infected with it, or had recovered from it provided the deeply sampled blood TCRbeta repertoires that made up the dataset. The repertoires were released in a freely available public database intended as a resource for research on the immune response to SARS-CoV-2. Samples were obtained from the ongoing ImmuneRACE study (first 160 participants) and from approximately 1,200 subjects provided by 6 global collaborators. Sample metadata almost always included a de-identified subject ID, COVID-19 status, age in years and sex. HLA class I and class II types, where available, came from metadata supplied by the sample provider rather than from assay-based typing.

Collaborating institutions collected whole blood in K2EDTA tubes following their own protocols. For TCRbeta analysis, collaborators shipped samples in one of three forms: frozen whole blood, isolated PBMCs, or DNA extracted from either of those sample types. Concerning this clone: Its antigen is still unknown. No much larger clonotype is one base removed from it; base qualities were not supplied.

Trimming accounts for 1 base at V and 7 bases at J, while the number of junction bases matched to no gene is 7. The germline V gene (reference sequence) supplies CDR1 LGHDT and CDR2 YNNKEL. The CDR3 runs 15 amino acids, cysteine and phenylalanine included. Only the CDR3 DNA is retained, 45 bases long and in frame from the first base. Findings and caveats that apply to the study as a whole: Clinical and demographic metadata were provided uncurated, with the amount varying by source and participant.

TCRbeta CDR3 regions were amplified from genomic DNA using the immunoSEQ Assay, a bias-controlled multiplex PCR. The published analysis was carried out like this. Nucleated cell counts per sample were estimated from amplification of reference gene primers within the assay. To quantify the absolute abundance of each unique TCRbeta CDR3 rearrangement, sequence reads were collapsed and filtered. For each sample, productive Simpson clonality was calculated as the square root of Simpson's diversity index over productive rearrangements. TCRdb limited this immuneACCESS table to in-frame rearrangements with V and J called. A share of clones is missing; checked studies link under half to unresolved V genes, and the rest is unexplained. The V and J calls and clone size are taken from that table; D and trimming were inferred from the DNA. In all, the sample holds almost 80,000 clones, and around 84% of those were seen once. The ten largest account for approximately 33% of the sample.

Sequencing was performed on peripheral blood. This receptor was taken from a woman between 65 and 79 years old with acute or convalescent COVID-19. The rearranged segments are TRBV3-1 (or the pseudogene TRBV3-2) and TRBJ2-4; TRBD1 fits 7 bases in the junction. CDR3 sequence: CASSQVYRGSNIQYF. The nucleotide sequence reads TGTGCCAGCAGCCAAGTATACAGGGGAAGTAACATTCAGTACTTC.